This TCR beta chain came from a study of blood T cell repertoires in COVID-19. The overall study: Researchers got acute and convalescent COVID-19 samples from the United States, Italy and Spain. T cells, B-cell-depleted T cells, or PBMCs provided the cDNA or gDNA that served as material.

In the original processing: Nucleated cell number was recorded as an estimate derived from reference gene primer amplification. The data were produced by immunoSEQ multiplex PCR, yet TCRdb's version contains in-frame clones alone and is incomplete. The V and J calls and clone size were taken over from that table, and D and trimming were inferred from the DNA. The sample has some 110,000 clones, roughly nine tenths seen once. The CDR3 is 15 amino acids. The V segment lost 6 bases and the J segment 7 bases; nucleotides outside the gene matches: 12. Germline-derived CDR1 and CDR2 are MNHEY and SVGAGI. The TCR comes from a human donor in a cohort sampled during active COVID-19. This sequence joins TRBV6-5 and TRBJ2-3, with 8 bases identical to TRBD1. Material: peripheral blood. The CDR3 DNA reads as TGTGCCAGCAGCCTCGGACAGGGAAATTCAAATACGCAGTATTTT. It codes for CASSLGQGNSNTQYF.